This TCR beta chain was recorded in a study of post-analysis software for immune sequencing data. Study results and limitations: Patients carried roughly 5 TRBV segments more frequently than controls did, and TRBV5-6, TRBV5-1 and TRBV20-1 were among them.

In this sample, this clonotype turned up a few times. Its antigen is as yet unknown. Libraries were made from TCR beta cDNA, and they carried unique molecular identifiers. A single record per CDR3 protein comes from TCRdb applying MiXCR to the PCR reads. The sample lists approximately 350,000 distinct CDR3 sequences, roughly 36% occurring once. The CDR3 totals 15 residues. Per germline, CDR1 SGHRS and CDR2 YFSETQ. With 0 bases removed from V and 5 bases from J, the gap between germline ends came to 12 bases. The TCR was taken from a girl aged 10-17 years with multiple sclerosis. The source material was blood. The rearrangement joins TRBV5-1 to TRBJ2-1; the D gene is possibly TRBD2 (5 bases). The CDR3 sequence is CASSLVYQTNNEQFF. The CDR3 nucleotides read TGCGCCAGCAGCTTGGTCTACCAGACTAACAATGAGCAGTTCTTC.